This is a list of T cell receptor beta chains from one sample in a study of CD8+ T cells in alopecia areata. Using immunoSEQ multiplex PCR, the repertoire was profiled, and TCRdb retains in-frame clones only, with some absent. The data hold some 120,000 clones, with roughly 55% observed a single time. Sequenced here: CD8+ T cells sorted from blood, sampled at week 24, from a patient treated with tofacitinib. These receptors were taken from a human donor with alopecia areata. Both conserved end residues are part of each CDR3. D genes are given only for firm matches. Size values are once, few and many counts, or a class for expanded clones, and some rows have none.

clone size,D gene,J gene,V gene,CDR3 protein,CDR3 DNA
.,TRBD2,TRBJ2-1,TRBV5-4,CASSLETSGGEEQFF,TGTGCCAGCAGCTTGGAGACTAGCGGGGGCGAGGAGCAGTTCTTC
.,.,TRBJ2-7,TRBV5-6,CASSLEGSSNEQYF,TGTGCCAGCAGCTTGGAGGGTAGTAGCAACGAGCAGTACTTC
.,TRBD2,TRBJ2-3,TRBV6-6,CASSYGTIDTQYF,TGTGCCAGCAGTTACGGGACTATTGATACGCAGTATTTT
.,.,TRBJ1-1,TRBV29-1,CSVEGGIVTEAFF,TGCAGCGTTGAAGGGGGTATAGTCACTGAAGCTTTCTTT
.,.,TRBJ2-4,TRBV4-3,CASSQAIGTAKNIQYF,TGCGCCAGCAGCCAAGCGATAGGGACAGCCAAAAACATTCAGTACTTC
.,.,TRBJ1-6,TRBV19,CASTVSYDYNSPLHF,TGTGCCAGTACGGTGAGCTACGACTATAATTCACCCCTCCACTTT
.,.,TRBJ2-1,TRBV4-3,CASSQTPGASSEQFF,TGCGCCAGCAGCCAGACCCCCGGCGCAAGCAGTGAGCAGTTCTTC
once,.,TRBJ2-7,TRBV14,CASSQDGYEQYF,TGTGCCAGCAGCCAAGACGGCTACGAGCAGTACTTC
.,.,TRBJ2-1,TRBV30,CAWSWRGEQFF,TGTGCCTGGTCCTGGAGGGGTGAGCAGTTCTTC
few,.,TRBJ2-3,TRBV5-6,CASSLLRDTQYF,TGTGCCAGCAGCCTACTTCGAGATACGCAGTATTTT
.,.,TRBJ2-1,TRBV1,CTSTAVYNEQFF,TGCACCAGCACGGCGGTGTACAATGAGCAGTTCTTC
.,TRBD1,TRBJ2-5,TRBV6-6,CASSYHDREKNF,TGTGCCAGCAGTTACCACGACAGGGAGAAAAACTTC
once,.,TRBJ1-1,TRBV27,CASSPLDSWNTEAFF,TGTGCCAGCAGTCCGTTAGACAGTTGGAACACTGAAGCTTTCTTT
.,.,TRBJ2-1,TRBV10-3,CAISASPRGGNEQFF,TGTGCCATCAGTGCCTCTCCGCGGGGTGGCAATGAGCAGTTCTTC
few,.,TRBJ2-1,TRBV30,CAWSSGNEQFF,TGTGCCTGGAGTAGCGGGAATGAGCAGTTCTTC
few,.,TRBJ1-2,TRBV5-1,CASSLDQTNYGYTF,TGCGCCAGCAGCCTGGACCAGACTAACTATGGCTACACCTTC
.,.,TRBJ2-7,TRBV28,CASSTGTTSSYEQYF,TGTGCCAGCAGTACCGGGACAACTAGCTCCTACGAGCAGTACTTC
.,TRBD2,TRBJ2-1,TRBV5-1,CASSLWEGSYNEQFF,TGCGCCAGCAGTCTCTGGGAGGGGAGCTACAATGAGCAGTTCTTC
.,.,TRBJ2-1,TRBV6-5,CASSYSSTYNEQFF,TGTGCCAGCAGTTACTCGAGTACCTACAATGAGCAGTTCTTC
.,.,TRBJ2-1,TRBV25-1,CASSGAGGNEQFF,TGTGCCAGCAGTGGTGCTGGGGGCAATGAGCAGTTCTTC
.,.,TRBJ1-3,TRBV7-9,CASTRGSSGNTIYF,TGTGCCAGCACTCGAGGGAGCTCTGGAAACACCATATATTTT
.,.,TRBJ2-7,TRBV7-9,CASSPPTGTGAEQYF,TGTGCCAGCAGCCCCCCAACCGGGACCGGAGCCGAGCAGTACTTC
.,TRBD1,TRBJ2-7,TRBV5-6,CASSGAGTGVEQYF,TGTGCCAGCAGCGGAGCCGGGACAGGGGTCGAGCAGTACTTC
.,.,TRBJ2-5,TRBV11-2,CASSQGPQETQYF,TGTGCCAGCAGCCAGGGTCCCCAAGAGACCCAGTACTTC
.,.,TRBJ1-6,TRBV2,CASRIPGYNSPLHF,TGTGCCAGCAGAATCCCCGGGTATAATTCACCCCTCCACTTT
.,TRBD2,TRBJ2-1,TRBV27,CASSHSGGGEQFF,TGTGCCAGCAGCCACTCGGGGGGAGGTGAGCAGTTCTTC
.,TRBD1,TRBJ2-7,TRBV27,CASSYGGQAPYEQYF,TGTGCCAGCAGTTACGGGGGACAGGCTCCCTACGAGCAGTACTTC
.,.,TRBJ2-3,TRBV10-3,CAISGSSWVSTDTQYF,TGTGCCATCAGTGGTTCTTCCTGGGTGAGCACAGATACGCAGTATTTT
few,TRBD2,TRBJ2-7,TRBV10-2,CASSPGGVTRYEQYF,TGCGCCAGCAGCCCCGGGGGGGTCACCCGCTACGAGCAGTACTTC
.,TRBD1,TRBJ1-2,TRBV30,CAWTRGGDYGYTF,TGTGCCTGGACCAGGGGGGGCGACTATGGCTACACCTTC
few,.,TRBJ1-4,TRBV25-1,CASSEGRDQKLFF,TGTGCCAGCAGTGAAGGGAGGGATCAAAAACTGTTTTTT
.,.,TRBJ1-2,TRBV5-6,CASSLGPGYTF,TGTGCCAGCAGCCTCGGACCTGGCTACACCTTC
.,.,TRBJ2-7,TRBV11-1,CASSFYSSEQYF,TGTGCCAGCAGCTTTTATTCGTCCGAGCAGTACTTC
few,.,TRBJ1-2,TRBV30,CAWLERQTKGDGYTF,TGTGCCTGGTTAGAGAGGCAGACGAAAGGGGATGGCTACACCTTC
few,.,TRBJ2-3,TRBV10-3,CAISWVFGVTDTQYF,TGTGCCATCTCCTGGGTTTTCGGAGTCACAGATACGCAGTATTTT
few,.,TRBJ1-5,TRBV19,CASKERVFGQPQHF,TGTGCCAGTAAGGAGCGGGTTTTCGGTCAGCCCCAGCATTTT
few,.,TRBJ1-2,TRBV7-9,CASSLDSGYTF,TGTGCCAGCAGCTTGGACTCTGGCTACACCTTC
.,.,TRBJ2-5,TRBV6-5,CASSYWGAKETQYF,TGTGCCAGCAGTTACTGGGGGGCTAAAGAGACCCAGTACTTC
.,.,TRBJ1-1,TRBV27,CASSLRGAVSEAFF,TGTGCCAGCAGTTTAAGGGGGGCAGTCTCTGAAGCTTTCTTT
.,TRBD2,TRBJ2-3,TRBV11-2,CASSPWVAGTTDTQYF,TGTGCCAGCAGCCCCTGGGTAGCGGGGACCACAGATACGCAGTATTTT
.,TRBD1,TRBJ1-2,TRBV27,CASSQGQGWGGYTF,TGTGCCAGCAGTCAAGGACAGGGCTGGGGTGGCTACACCTTC
few,.,TRBJ2-3,TRBV29-1,CSVESLPTRAGDTQYF,TGCAGCGTTGAATCACTTCCGACCCGGGCTGGGGATACGCAGTATTTT
few,.,TRBJ1-1,TRBV27,CASSAGGGHTEAFF,TGTGCCAGCAGCGCCGGGGGCGGTCACACTGAAGCTTTCTTT
.,TRBD1,TRBJ2-3,TRBV5-1,CASSNYRGAVTDTQYF,TGCGCCAGCAGCAATTACAGGGGCGCGGTGACAGATACGCAGTATTTT
few,.,TRBJ2-7,TRBV13,CASSFGGTSNYEQYF,TGTGCCAGCAGCTTCGGCGGGACGTCAAACTACGAGCAGTACTTC
.,TRBD2,TRBJ2-1,TRBV7-8,CASSLAAAGGLRYEQFF,TGTGCCAGCAGCTTAGCGGCAGCGGGGGGTCTAAGATATGAGCAGTTCTTC
few,.,TRBJ2-7,TRBV13,CASSPVSSYEQYF,TGTGCCAGCAGCCCAGTCTCTTCCTACGAGCAGTACTTC
once,.,TRBJ2-7,TRBV6-1,CASSEGTSYEQYF,TGTGCCAGCAGTGAAGGGACCTCCTACGAGCAGTACTTC
.,.,TRBJ2-1,TRBV7-8,CANAAGEGSYNEQFF,TGTGCCAACGCGGCAGGGGAGGGATCCTACAATGAGCAGTTCTTC
.,.,TRBJ2-5,TRBV30,CAWSPPEVTQYF,TGTGCCTGGAGTCCCCCCGAGGTCACCCAGTACTTC
few,.,TRBJ2-6,TRBV6-5,CASRAGTSGANVLTF,TGTGCCAGCAGGGCAGGGACCTCTGGGGCCAACGTCCTGACTTTC
.,.,TRBJ1-5,TRBV30,CAWSVRVSNQPQHF,TGTGCCTGGAGTGTACGGGTTAGCAATCAGCCCCAGCATTTT
.,TRBD1,TRBJ2-2,TRBV29-1,CSVEDLGQGLVGELFF,TGCAGCGTTGAGGACCTGGGACAGGGGCTGGTCGGGGAGCTGTTTTTT
.,.,TRBJ2-5,TRBV7-9,CASSPSEQETQYF,TGTGCCAGCAGCCCCTCGGAGCAAGAGACCCAGTACTTC
.,.,TRBJ2-2,TRBV4-2,CASSQLLGPGELFF,TGTGCCAGCAGCCAACTACTCGGCCCCGGGGAGCTGTTTTTT
.,TRBD1,TRBJ2-7,TRBV9,CASSPRQGSHEQYF,TGTGCCAGCAGCCCCAGACAGGGATCCCACGAGCAGTACTTC
.,.,TRBJ1-4,TRBV7-9,CASSIPGETNEKLFF,TGTGCCAGCAGCATCCCAGGGGAGACTAATGAAAAACTGTTTTTT
few,.,TRBJ2-3,TRBV9,CASSEGDGTQYF,TGTGCCAGCAGCGAGGGGGACGGAACGCAGTATTTT
few,.,TRBJ2-5,TRBV5-1,CASKDRPYQETQYF,TGCGCCAGCAAAGACAGGCCGTACCAAGAGACCCAGTACTTC
.,.,TRBJ2-7,TRBV13,CASSLGRGHEQYF,TGTGCCAGCAGCTTAGGTCGGGGCCACGAGCAGTACTTC